The 25 T cell receptor beta chains given below trace back to one sample, sequenced in a study of identical twins. A single record per CDR3 protein comes from TCRdb applying MiXCR to the 5' RACE reads. The table records about 210,000 distinct CDR3 sequences, around a tenth of them present only once. The sample taken for sequencing was memory (CD45RO+) T cells sorted from blood. These receptors originate from a young woman in good health.

The V gene is TRBV10-3, the J gene TRBJ2-4; tentative D call: TRBD1 (6 bases). This CDR3 comprises 12 residues. Germline loops: CDR1 ENHRY, CDR2 SYGVKD. The germline V and J ends were trimmed by 4 bases and 7 bases, with 8 bases remaining between them. The CDR3 nucleotides are TGTGCCATCAGTGGCAGGGGTAACATTCAGTACTTC. Protein: CAISGRGNIQYF.

J is TRBJ2-4 and V is TRBV5-6, with unresolved D. From germline, CDR1 is SGHDT and CDR2 YYEEEE. The CDR3 spans 13 residues. Trimming took off 1 base at V and 7 bases at J, with 9 bases between the two ends. The CDR3 DNA follows: TGTGCCAGCAGCTTGCGTCTCTACAACATTCAGTACTTC. This sequence encodes CASSLRLYNIQYF.

Within the sample, this clonotype is medium-sized. The chain employs TRBV20-1 and TRBJ2-3, with 11 bases matching TRBD2. Germline lookup yields CDR1 DFQATT and CDR2 SNEGSKA (reference sequence). This CDR3 comprises 15 residues. V was clipped by 4 bases and J by 1 base; unmatched bases: 4. The CDR3 is CSATLSGGGTDTQYF. CDR3 bases: TGCAGTGCTACCCTTAGCGGGGGGGGCACAGATACGCAGTATTTT.

The chain joins TRBV12-3 or TRBV12-4 to TRBJ1-5; D ambiguous. Trimming cost V 4 bases and J 5 bases, with 6 bases left between them. CDR3 length: 12 residues. DNA for the CDR3: TGTGCCAGCAGTTCCGGCTATCAGCCCCAGCATTTT. Residues: CASSSGYQPQHF.

This clonotype was seen more than once but under ten times. The J gene is TRBJ1-1, the V gene TRBV29-1; no reliable D call. This CDR3 spans 11 amino acids. Per germline, CDR1 SQVTM and CDR2 ANQGSEA. V shed 6 bases and J shed 11 bases, with 16 bases lying between them. Here the CDR3 DNA reads TGCAGCGTGGCGGGAACTGTCGGGGCTTTCTTT. This translates into CSVAGTVGAFF.

Of note for this clonotype: This could be a read error, since a much larger clone is one nucleotide away. This chain uses TRBV20-1 with TRBJ2-1, with D unclear. Germline CDR1 reads DFQATT; CDR2 reads SNEGSKA (reference sequence). CDR3 length equals 15 residues. In nucleotides, the CDR3 is TGCAATGCTAGAGCACGCCAGAGCTCCTACAATGAGCAGTTCTTC. Its protein product is CNARARQSSYNEQFF.

The rearrangement joins TRBV24-1 to TRBJ2-1, with D perhaps assigned TRBD1 or TRBD2 (5 bases each). This CDR3 is 12 amino acids long. Germline loops: CDR1 KGHDR, CDR2 SFDVKD. Trimming stripped 6 bases from V and 10 bases from J, with 12 bases between. The CDR3 region is CATSSTRDEQFF. Written as DNA, the CDR3 is TGTGCCACCAGTAGTACGAGGGACGAGCAGTTCTTC.

This clonotype appeared a few times. The J gene is TRBJ2-1, the V gene TRBV20-1, with 7 positions matching TRBD2. The CDR3 has 16 amino acids. Per the germline V gene, CDR1 is DFQATT and CDR2 is SNEGSKA (reference sequence). The trim removed 0 bases at V and 2 bases at J, leaving 7 bases unmatched. The CDR3 coding sequence is TGCAGTGCTAGAGATCAAAGCGGGGAAGCCTACAATGAGCAGTTCTTC. Its protein product is CSARDQSGEAYNEQFF.

This clonotype was recorded a few times. The CDR3 DNA follows: TGTGCCAGCAGCTTAGGTGTAGGGGAGTCTGGCAATGAGCAGTTCTTC. Translated, it gives CASSLGVGESGNEQFF. V and J are TRBV7-9 and TRBJ2-1; D may correspond to TRBD1 or TRBD2 (5 bases each). The CDR3 is 16 residues long. Trimming removed 1 base from V and 6 bases from J, with 16 bases in between. Germline loops: CDR1 SEHNR, CDR2 FQNEAQ (reference sequence).

This clonotype has just a few counts. The chain couples TRBV7-3 to TRBJ2-7, with 9 bases that match TRBD1. Per the germline V gene, CDR1 is SGHTA and CDR2 is FQGTGA. The CDR3 totals 14 residues. The J segment lost 0 bases and the V segment lost 4 bases, leaving 1 base of the junction unmatched. The CDR3 here is CASSSDRGSYEQYF. CDR3 bases: TGTGCCAGCAGCTCGGACAGGGGCTCCTACGAGCAGTACTTC.

This clonotype was detected a few times. The chain is built from TRBV6-2 or TRBV6-3 and TRBJ2-4; 7 bases are shared with TRBD1. Germline V gene data show CDR1 as MNHEY and CDR2 as SVGEGT. The CDR3 spans 15 residues. With 8 bases clipped from V and 3 bases from J, the junction kept 10 bases outside the gene matches. In DNA form, the CDR3 reads TGTGCCAGCGGTAGACAGGGAAGGATCAAAAACATTCAGTACTTC. As protein: CASGRQGRIKNIQYF.

This clonotype was found many times. The V call is TRBV20-1, the J call TRBJ2-7, with D possibly being TRBD2 (6 bases). The germline V gene has CDR1 DFQATT and CDR2 SNEGSKA (reference sequence). The CDR3 is 12 residues long. Deletions cut 3 bases from V and 6 bases from J, with 12 bases between. The CDR3 is CSARLAAGEQYF. The CDR3 coding sequence is TGCAGTGCTAGGCTCGCAGCGGGCGAGCAGTACTTC.

This clonotype has ten or more counts. The rearrangement links TRBV29-1 to TRBJ2-3, with 13 nucleotides matching TRBD2. The CDR3 extends over 15 amino acids. The V gene end was trimmed by 7 bases and the J gene end by 3 bases; junction bases not matched to a gene: 7. Germline lookup yields CDR1 SQVTM and CDR2 ANQGSEA. The CDR3 sequence is CSAITSGGATDTQYF. The CDR3 nucleotides are TGCAGCGCTATAACTAGCGGGGGGGCGACAGATACGCAGTATTTT.

The CDR3 protein is CASSPAGPRGGEQFF. In DNA form, the CDR3 reads TGTGCCAGCAGCCCAGCGGGACCGCGAGGGGGTGAGCAGTTCTTC. The gene calls are TRBV7-2 and TRBJ2-1, with D possibly being TRBD2 (7 bases). Germline V lookup: CDR1 SGHTA, CDR2 FQGNSA. The length of the CDR3 is 15 residues. Trimming took 5 bases from V and 9 from J, leaving 20 bases between them.

This clonotype came up a few times. The chain employs TRBV20-1 and TRBJ2-3; weak D call: TRBD1 (5 bases). V was shortened by 6 bases and J by 5 bases, with 15 bases between the two germline ends. Germline V gives CDR1 DFQATT, CDR2 SNEGSKA (reference sequence). This CDR3 comprises 13 residues. This CDR3 is CSAHNPRGDTQYF. Written as DNA, the CDR3 is TGCAGTGCCCACAACCCAAGGGGAGATACGCAGTATTTT.

The rearrangement links TRBV7-2 to TRBJ1-1; D might be TRBD1 (5 bases). Germline V lookup: CDR1 SGHTA, CDR2 FQGNSA. The CDR3 has 13 amino acids. Trimming shortened V by 5 bases and J by 8 bases, and 15 bases separated the two germline ends. The CDR3 DNA reads TGTGCCAGCAGCCTTATCAGGGAGGGGGAAGCTTTCTTT. Protein: CASSLIREGEAFF.

V gene TRBV7-2 combines with J gene TRBJ2-7; D possibly corresponds to TRBD1 (6 bases). Trimming cost V 3 bases and J 0 bases, with 9 bases left between them. This CDR3 spans 14 amino acids. Germline V lookup: CDR1 SGHTA, CDR2 FQGNSA. The CDR3 region has the DNA TGTGCCAGCAGCTTCCAGGGGTCCTCCTACGAGCAGTACTTC. Amino acids: CASSFQGSSYEQYF.

This clonotype was picked up a small number of times. The genes are TRBV7-2 and TRBJ2-7, with 7 positions matching TRBD1. After removal of 5 bases from V and 7 bases from J, the junction contained 11 bases not matched to a gene. In germline, CDR1 is SGHTA, CDR2 FQGNSA. The CDR3 extends over 14 amino acids. CDR3 in amino acids: CASSQDRDMGEQYF. CDR3 in DNA: TGTGCCAGCAGCCAAGACAGGGATATGGGGGAGCAGTACTTC.

This clonotype occurred many times. The chain has TRBV28 and TRBJ1-1; 8 nucleotides match TRBD1. Germline values: CDR1 MDHEN, CDR2 SYDVKM. J gave up 6 bases and V 4 bases, and 16 bases lay outside the gene matches. The CDR3 totals 17 residues. In DNA, the CDR3 is TGTGCCAGCAGTTCACCCGGACAGGGCGGAATGAGAGCTGAAGCTTTCTTT. This translates into CASSSPGQGGMRAEAFF.

The CDR3 bases are TGCAGTGCTAGAGGTCCGCAAGGGCTAAACACCGGGGAGCTGTTTTTT. It specifies CSARGPQGLNTGELFF. The genes are TRBV20-1 and TRBJ2-2; D is uncertain. V lost 1 base, J lost 2 bases, and 14 bases lay in between. Germline V lookup: CDR1 DFQATT, CDR2 SNEGSKA (reference sequence). This CDR3 comprises 16 residues.

Many counts were recorded for this clonotype. CDR3 region: CASTQRGWAYGYTF. DNA for the CDR3: TGTGCCAGCACCCAAAGGGGGTGGGCCTATGGCTACACCTTC. The chain carries TRBV6-1 and TRBJ1-2, with D maybe TRBD1 (6 bases). V was trimmed by 7 bases and J by 4 bases, leaving 16 bases between them. The CDR3 sequence is 14 residues long. Germline V gene data show CDR1 as MNHNS and CDR2 as SASEGT.

The chain recombines TRBV7-9 with TRBJ1-1; D is unclear. Trimming removed 3 bases from V and 3 bases from J, with 8 bases in between. Germline V gene lookup returns CDR1 SEHNR and CDR2 FQNEAQ (reference sequence). The CDR3 is 13 residues long. This CDR3 reads CASSFDTYTEAFF. The CDR3 DNA is TGTGCCAGCAGCTTTGACACTTACACTGAAGCTTTCTTT.

The V call is TRBV12-3 or TRBV12-4, the J call TRBJ2-2, with 7 positions matching TRBD2. With V trimmed by 3 bases and J by 3 bases, 4 bases remained unmatched. CDR3 size: 15 residues. This CDR3 reads CASSFAGRDTGELFF. The CDR3 region has the DNA TGTGCCAGCAGTTTTGCAGGGAGGGACACCGGGGAGCTGTTTTTT.

This clonotype was detected a few times. The chain has TRBV5-1 and TRBJ2-5; the D is unclear. The CDR3 consists of 14 residues. Per germline, CDR1 SGHRS and CDR2 YFSETQ. Trimming left V 1 base short and J 3 bases short, with 10 bases between. CDR3 loop: CASSLSTSKETQYF. The DNA of the CDR3 is TGCGCCAGCAGCTTGTCGACCAGTAAAGAGACCCAGTACTTC.

This clonotype has only a few counts. This sequence joins TRBV14 and TRBJ2-5, with D possibly matching TRBD2 (6 bases). Germline CDR1 reads SGHDN; CDR2 reads FVKESK. V was clipped by 4 bases and J by 0 bases, with 21 bases between them. The CDR3 sequence is 18 residues long. CDR3 residues: CASSRVKGLPMYQETQYF. The CDR3 DNA reads as TGTGCCAGCAGCCGAGTTAAAGGACTACCCATGTACCAAGAGACCCAGTACTTC.